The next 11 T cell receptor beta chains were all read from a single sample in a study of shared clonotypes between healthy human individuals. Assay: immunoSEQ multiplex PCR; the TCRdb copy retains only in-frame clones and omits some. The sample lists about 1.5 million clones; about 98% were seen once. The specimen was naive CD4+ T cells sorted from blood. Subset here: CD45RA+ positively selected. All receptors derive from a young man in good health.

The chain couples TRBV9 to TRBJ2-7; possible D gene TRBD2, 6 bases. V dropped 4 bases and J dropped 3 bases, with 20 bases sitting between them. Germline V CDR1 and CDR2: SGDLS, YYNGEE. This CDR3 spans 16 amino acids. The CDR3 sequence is CASSPQGGPKLYEQYF. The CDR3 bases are TGTGCCAGCAGCCCGCAGGGAGGTCCGAAGCTCTACGAGCAGTACTTC.

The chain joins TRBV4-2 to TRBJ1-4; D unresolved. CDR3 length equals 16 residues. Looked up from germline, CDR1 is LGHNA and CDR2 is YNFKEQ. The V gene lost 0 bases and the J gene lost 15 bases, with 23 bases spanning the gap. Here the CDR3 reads CASSQDREAIPNGLFF. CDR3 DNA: TGTGCCAGCAGCCAAGATCGCGAAGCCATCCCAAACGGGTTGTTTTTT.

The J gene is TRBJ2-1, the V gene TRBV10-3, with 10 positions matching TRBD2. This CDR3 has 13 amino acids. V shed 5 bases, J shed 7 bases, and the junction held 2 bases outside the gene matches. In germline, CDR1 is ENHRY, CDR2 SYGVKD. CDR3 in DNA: TGTGCCATCAGTCCTAGCGGGAGTAATGAGCAGTTCTTC. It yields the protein CAISPSGSNEQFF.

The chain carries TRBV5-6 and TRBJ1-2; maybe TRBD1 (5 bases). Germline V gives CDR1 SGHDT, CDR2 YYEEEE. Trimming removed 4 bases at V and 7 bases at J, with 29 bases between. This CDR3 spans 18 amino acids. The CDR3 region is CASSPYRQIFLLPSGYTF. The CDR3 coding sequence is TGTGCCAGCAGCCCTTACAGACAGATCTTCCTTTTACCATCTGGCTACACCTTC.

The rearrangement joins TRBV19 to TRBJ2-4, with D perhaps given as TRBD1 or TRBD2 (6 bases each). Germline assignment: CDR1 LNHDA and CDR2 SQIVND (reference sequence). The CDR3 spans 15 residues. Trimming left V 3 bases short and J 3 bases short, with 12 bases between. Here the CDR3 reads CASSIGGLGKNIQYF. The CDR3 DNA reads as TGTGCCAGTAGTATTGGGGGGCTTGGCAAAAACATTCAGTACTTC.

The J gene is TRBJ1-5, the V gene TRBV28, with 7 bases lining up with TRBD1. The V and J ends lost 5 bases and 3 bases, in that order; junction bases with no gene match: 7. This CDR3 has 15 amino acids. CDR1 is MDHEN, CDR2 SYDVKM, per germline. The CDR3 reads CASSHNRGDNQPQHF. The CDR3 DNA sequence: TGTGCCAGCAGTCACAACAGGGGTGACAATCAGCCCCAGCATTTT.

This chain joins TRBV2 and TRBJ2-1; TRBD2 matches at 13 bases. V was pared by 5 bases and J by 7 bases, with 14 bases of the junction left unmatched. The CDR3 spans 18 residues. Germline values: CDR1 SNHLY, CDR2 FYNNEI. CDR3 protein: CASSPWTSGRGEMNEQFF. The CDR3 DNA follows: TGTGCCAGCAGTCCCTGGACTAGCGGGAGAGGAGAGATGAATGAGCAGTTCTTC.

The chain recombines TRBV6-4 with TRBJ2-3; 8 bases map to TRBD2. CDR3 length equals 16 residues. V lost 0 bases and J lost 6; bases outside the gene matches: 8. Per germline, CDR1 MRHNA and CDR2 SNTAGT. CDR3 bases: TGTGCCAGCAGTGACTCTAGCAGACCGGGGGGGGATACGCAGTATTTT. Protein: CASSDSSRPGGDTQYF.

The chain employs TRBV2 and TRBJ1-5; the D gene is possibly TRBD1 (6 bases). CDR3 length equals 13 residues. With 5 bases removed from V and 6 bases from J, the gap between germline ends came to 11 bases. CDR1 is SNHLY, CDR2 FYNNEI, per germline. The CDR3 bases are TGTGCCAGCAGTACGGACAGCCTTCAGCCCCAGCATTTT. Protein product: CASSTDSLQPQHF.

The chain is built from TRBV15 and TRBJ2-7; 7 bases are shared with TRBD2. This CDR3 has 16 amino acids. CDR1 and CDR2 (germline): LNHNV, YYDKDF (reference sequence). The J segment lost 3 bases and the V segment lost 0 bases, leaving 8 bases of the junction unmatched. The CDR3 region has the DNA TGTGCCACCAGCAGAGATTGGGGAGGGGTAAACTACGAGCAGTACTTC. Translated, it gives CATSRDWGGVNYEQYF.

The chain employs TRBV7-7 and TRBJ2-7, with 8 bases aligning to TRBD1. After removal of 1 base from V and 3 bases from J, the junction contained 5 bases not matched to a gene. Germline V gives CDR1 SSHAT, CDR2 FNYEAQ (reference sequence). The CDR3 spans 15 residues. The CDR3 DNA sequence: TGTGCCAGCAGCTTAGGGGCAGGGGGCATCTACGAGCAGTACTTC. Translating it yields CASSLGAGGIYEQYF.